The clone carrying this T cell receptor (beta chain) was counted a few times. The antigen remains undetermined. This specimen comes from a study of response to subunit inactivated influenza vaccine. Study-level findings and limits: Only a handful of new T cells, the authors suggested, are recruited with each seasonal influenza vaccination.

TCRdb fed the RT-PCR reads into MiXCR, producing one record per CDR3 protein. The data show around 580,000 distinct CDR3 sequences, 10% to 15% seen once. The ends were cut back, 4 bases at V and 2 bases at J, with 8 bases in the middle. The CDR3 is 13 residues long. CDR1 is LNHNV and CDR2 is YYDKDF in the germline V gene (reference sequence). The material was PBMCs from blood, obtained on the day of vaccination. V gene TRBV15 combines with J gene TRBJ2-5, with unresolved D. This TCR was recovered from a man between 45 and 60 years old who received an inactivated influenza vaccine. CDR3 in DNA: TGTGCCACCAGCATACAGTTACAAGAGACCCAGTACTTC. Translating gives CATSIQLQETQYF.